These 24 T cell receptor beta chains were sequenced from one sample in a study of T-cell reconstitution after alpha-beta-depleted transplantation in children. Unique molecular identifiers were incorporated during preparation of the TCRbeta library. TCRdb passed the PCR reads through MiXCR, listing each CDR3 protein once. The sample carries about 1,000,000 distinct CDR3 sequences, about 30% recorded once. The input for sequencing was PBMCs, mostly from graft donor cells, taken 360 days after TCRalphabeta/CD19-depleted stem cell transplant. These TCRs come from a boy under three years old who had a stem cell transplant for SCID, so the T cells may come from the graft donor.

This clonotype was seen many times. This sequence joins TRBV3-1 and TRBJ2-3; D may match TRBD1 or TRBD2 (6 bases each). V lost 3 bases, J lost 4 bases, and 14 bases lay in between. Germline lookup yields CDR1 LGHDT and CDR2 YNNKEL (reference sequence). This CDR3 is built from 15 residues. The CDR3 sequence is CASSQRRGAADTQYF. The CDR3 DNA reads as TGTGCCAGCAGCCAGCGGAGGGGGGCCGCAGATACGCAGTATTTT.

As concerns this clonotype: A read error may produce the germline difference seen at one junction end. The CDR3, as DNA: TGTGCCAGCCGCTTGGCGCTCGAGCCCGTCAACTATGGCTACACCTTC. Protein product: CASRLALEPVNYGYTF. The chain is built from TRBV5-5 and TRBJ1-2; D remains ambiguous. CDR1 is SGHKS, CDR2 YYEKEE, per germline (reference sequence). This CDR3 spans 16 amino acids.

This rearrangement joins TRBV5-6 to TRBJ2-2; TRBD1 matches at 9 bases. Germline V CDR1 and CDR2: SGHDT, YYEEEE. J lost 8 bases, V lost 2 bases, and 10 bases had no gene match. This CDR3 region has 16 residues. Here the CDR3 reads CASSLYRGRKSGELFF. In DNA, the CDR3 is TGTGCCAGCAGCTTATACAGGGGGCGCAAATCTGGGGAGCTGTTTTTT.

This chain joins TRBV3-1 and TRBJ1-2; D is possibly TRBD1 (6 bases). The germline V gene has CDR1 LGHDT and CDR2 YNNKEL (reference sequence). Between the trimmed V and J ends, which lost 1 base and 8 bases, there was a span of 11 bases. This CDR3 has 13 residues. The CDR3 sequence is CASSQAGAEGYTF. DNA of the CDR3: TGTGCCAGCAGCCAAGCGGGGGCGGAGGGCTACACCTTC.

This clonotype was recorded at least ten times. This chain links TRBV20-1 with TRBJ2-3, with TRBD1 identical over 9 bases. The CDR3 sequence is 16 residues long. V shed 5 bases, J shed 3 bases, and the junction held 12 bases outside the gene matches. CDR1 is DFQATT and CDR2 is SNEGSKA in the germline V gene (reference sequence). This CDR3 reads CSARPLNRGPTDTQYF. The CDR3 coding sequence is TGCAGTGCTCGCCCATTAAACAGGGGGCCTACAGATACGCAGTATTTT.

This clonotype was seen ten or more times. This rearrangement joins TRBV27 to TRBJ2-7; 7 bases are a match to TRBD1. Germline V gene data show CDR1 as MNHEY and CDR2 as SMNVEV (reference sequence). The V and J ends lost 2 bases and 5 bases, in that order; junction bases with no gene match: 6. CDR3 length: 14 residues. The CDR3 DNA reads TGTGCCAGCAGTTTAGATCCCACAGGGGACGAGCAGTACTTC. Amino acids: CASSLDPTGDEQYF.

The rearrangement links TRBV7-9 to TRBJ2-5, with D possibly TRBD1 on 6 matching bases. This CDR3 is built from 15 residues. Germline CDR1 reads SEHNR; CDR2 reads FQNEAQ (reference sequence). V lost 0 bases and J 1 base, leaving 9 bases between the germline ends. This chain's CDR3 is CASSLAMDSQETQYF. The CDR3 DNA reads as TGTGCCAGCAGCTTAGCTATGGACAGCCAAGAGACCCAGTACTTC.

V gene TRBV5-1 combines with J gene TRBJ1-1, with D perhaps TRBD1 (6 bases). Germline assignment: CDR1 SGHRS and CDR2 YFSETQ. This CDR3 spans 12 amino acids. The V end lost 1 base, the J end lost 10 bases, and 11 bases lay between the germline ends. The CDR3 DNA is TGCGCCAGCAGCTTGACGGGGGCGCGAGCTTTCTTT. Amino acid sequence: CASSLTGARAFF.

V gene TRBV7-9 combines with J gene TRBJ2-5, with 11 bases matching TRBD2. The J segment lost 3 bases and the V segment lost 5 bases, leaving 8 bases of the junction unmatched. The CDR3 has 16 amino acids. Per germline, CDR1 SEHNR and CDR2 FQNEAQ (reference sequence). In nucleotides, the CDR3 is TGTGCCAGCAGCCGACGACTAGCGGGGACAGAAGAGACCCAGTACTTC. Its translation: CASSRRLAGTEETQYF.

The rearrangement links TRBV10-3 to TRBJ2-6; 7 bases match TRBD1. The CDR3 has 17 amino acids. The V gene's germline CDR1 is ENHRY and CDR2 SYGVKD. V lost 5 bases and J lost 2; bases outside the gene matches: 9. CDR3 in DNA: TGTGCCATCAGTAAAGGACAGGTTTTTCCTGGGGCCAACGTCCTGACTTTC. Amino acids: CAISKGQVFPGANVLTF.

To note about this clonotype: An end of the junction does not agree with germline; a read error may underlie this. This sequence joins TRBV5-5 and TRBJ1-1; the D gene is possibly TRBD1 (6 bases). The V gene's germline CDR1 is SGHKS and CDR2 YYEKEE (reference sequence). There are 13 residues in the CDR3. This CDR3 is CASGQLMNIEAFF. CDR3 nucleotides: TGTGCCAGCGGACAGCTCATGAACATTGAAGCTTTCTTT.

In DNA, the CDR3 is TGTGCCAGCAGTCGAAGGGGGGAGCTGTTTTTT. It specifies CASSRRGELFF. The rearrangement joins TRBV12-3 or TRBV12-4 to TRBJ2-2; D not certain. V was cut by 5 bases and J by 8 bases, with 6 bases left in between. The CDR3 consists of 11 residues.

This chain uses TRBV12-3 or TRBV12-4 with TRBJ2-2, with D tentatively TRBD2 (7 bases). Between the trimmed V and J ends, which lost 8 bases and 3 bases, there was a span of 16 bases. The CDR3 extends over 15 amino acids. The CDR3 DNA follows: TGTGCCAGCCAGAGGGGGGGGCGATACACCGGGGAGCTGTTTTTT. It is translated as CASQRGGRYTGELFF.

The J gene is TRBJ2-1, the V gene TRBV12-3 or TRBV12-4, with 10 bases aligning to TRBD2. After removal of 4 bases from V and 4 bases from J, the junction contained 4 bases not matched to a gene. This CDR3 comprises 15 residues. The CDR3 protein is CASSSGTSAYNEQFF. Here the CDR3 DNA reads TGTGCCAGCAGTTCCGGGACTAGCGCTTACAATGAGCAGTTCTTC.

V and J are TRBV28 and TRBJ1-5; D is ambiguous. Germline CDR1 and CDR2: MDHEN and SYDVKM. The CDR3 has 13 amino acids. Trimming pared 8 bases from V and 4 bases from J, leaving 12 bases between. CDR3 nucleotides: TGTGCCAGCGACAAACTTCAAAATCAGCCCCAGCATTTT. Translated, it gives CASDKLQNQPQHF.

In its sample, this clonotype was seen a few times. CDR3 sequence reads: CSVVRIGAGYEQFF. CDR3 coding DNA: TGCAGCGTTGTGCGAATCGGGGCAGGGTATGAGCAGTTCTTC. This chain connects TRBV29-1 to TRBJ2-1; D possibly uses TRBD1 or TRBD2 (5 bases each). This CDR3 has 14 amino acids. Trimming stripped 4 bases from V and 8 bases from J, with 18 bases between. The germline V gene has CDR1 SQVTM and CDR2 ANQGSEA.

This clonotype appeared a few times. The V call is TRBV9, the J call TRBJ2-7; 9 bases are shared with TRBD1. This CDR3 has 15 residues. V trimming: 4 bases; J trimming: 6 bases; junction bases outside the gene matches: 11. Germline V gene sequence: CDR1 SGDLS, CDR2 YYNGEE. In nucleotides, the CDR3 is TGTGCCAGCAGCCCAAGACCGGGACAGGGCTTCGAGCAGTACTTC. This codes for CASSPRPGQGFEQYF.

In this sample, this clonotype turned up a few times. This chain joins TRBV28 and TRBJ2-3; 8 positions match TRBD2. The CDR3 spans 17 residues. Germline assignment: CDR1 MDHEN and CDR2 SYDVKM. V gave up 3 bases and J gave up 5 bases; unmatched junction bases: 13. The CDR3 spells CASSFGPGGGQGDTQYF. In nucleotides, the CDR3 is TGTGCCAGCAGTTTCGGACCTGGCGGGGGGCAAGGAGATACGCAGTATTTT.

The J gene is TRBJ2-1, the V gene TRBV2, with D tentatively TRBD1 (7 bases). Germline V gives CDR1 SNHLY, CDR2 FYNNEI. The CDR3 loop spans 15 amino acids. Trimming left V 7 bases short and J 2 bases short, with 15 bases between. In DNA form, the CDR3 reads TGTGCCAGCATCAGGGGGGCAGGGGCCTACAATGAGCAGTTCTTC. It encodes CASIRGAGAYNEQFF.

This chain joins TRBV4-3 and TRBJ1-1; no firm D call. The CDR3 has 14 residues. V shed 4 bases and J shed 2 bases, with 11 bases lying between them. In germline, CDR1 is LGHNA, CDR2 YSLEER. The CDR3 coding sequence is TGCGCCAGCAGCCCCATGCAAGGTAACACTGAAGCTTTCTTT. Translating gives CASSPMQGNTEAFF.

This clonotype was detected only a few times. The chain has TRBV10-3 and TRBJ2-7, with 10 bases lining up with TRBD1. From germline, CDR1 is ENHRY and CDR2 SYGVKD. Unmatched junction bases numbered 9, after V lost 7 bases and J lost 6 bases. The CDR3 covers 14 residues. The CDR3 sequence is CAITGGTGVSEQYF. The DNA of the CDR3 is TGTGCCATCACCGGTGGGACAGGGGTTTCCGAGCAGTACTTC.

The gene calls are TRBV5-3 and TRBJ2-1, with 7 bases that match TRBD1. TRBV5-3 is an open reading frame whose function is uncertain. This CDR3 region has 15 residues. The V and J ends lost 4 bases and 2 bases, in that order; junction bases with no gene match: 6. CDR3 loop: CARSPTGWTYNEQFF. Here the CDR3 DNA reads TGTGCCAGAAGCCCGACAGGGTGGACCTACAATGAGCAGTTCTTC.

The CDR3 reads CASSQYARSTGELFF. The CDR3 bases are TGCGCCAGCAGCCAATACGCGAGGTCCACCGGGGAGCTGTTTTTT. The gene calls are TRBV4-3 and TRBJ2-2; D not certain. Deletions cut 2 bases from V and 4 bases from J, with 11 bases between. Germline lookup yields CDR1 LGHNA and CDR2 YSLEER. The CDR3 spans 15 residues.

This chain connects TRBV5-5 to TRBJ1-1; 12 bases agree with TRBD1. The CDR3 totals 15 residues. The J segment lost 4 bases and the V segment lost 2 bases, leaving 3 bases of the junction unmatched. CDR1 is SGHKS and CDR2 is YYEKEE in the germline V gene (reference sequence). DNA of the CDR3: TGTGCCAGCAGCTTCCGGGACAGGGGGCTCACTGAAGCTTTCTTT. Translation: CASSFRDRGLTEAFF.